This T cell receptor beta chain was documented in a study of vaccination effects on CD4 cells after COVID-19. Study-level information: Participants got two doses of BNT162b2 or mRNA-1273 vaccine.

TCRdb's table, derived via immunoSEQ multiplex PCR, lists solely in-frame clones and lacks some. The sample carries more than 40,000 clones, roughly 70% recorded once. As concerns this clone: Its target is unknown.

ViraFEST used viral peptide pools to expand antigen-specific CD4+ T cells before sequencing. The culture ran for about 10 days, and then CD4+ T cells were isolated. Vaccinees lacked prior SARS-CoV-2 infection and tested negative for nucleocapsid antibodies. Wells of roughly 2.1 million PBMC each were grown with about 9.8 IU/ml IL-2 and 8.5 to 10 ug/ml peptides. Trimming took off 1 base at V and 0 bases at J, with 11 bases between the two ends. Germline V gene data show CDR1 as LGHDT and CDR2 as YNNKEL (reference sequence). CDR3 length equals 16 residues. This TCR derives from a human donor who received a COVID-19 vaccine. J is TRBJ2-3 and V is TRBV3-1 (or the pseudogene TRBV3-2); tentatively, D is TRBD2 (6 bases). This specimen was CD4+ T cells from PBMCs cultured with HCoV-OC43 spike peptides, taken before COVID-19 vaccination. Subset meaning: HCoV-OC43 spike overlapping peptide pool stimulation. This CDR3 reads CASSQGFGGSTDTQYF. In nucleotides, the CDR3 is TGTGCCAGCAGCCAAGGGTTCGGGGGAAGCACAGATACGCAGTATTTT.